These 27 T cell receptor beta chains share one sample of origin, sequenced in a study of CD8+CD57+ T cells in acquired aplastic anemia. The study profiled TCR beta VDJ and CDR3 using genomic DNA as template. TCRdb fed the reads into MiXCR, producing one record per CDR3 protein. The sample holds roughly 190,000 distinct CDR3 sequences; approximately 49% are singletons and the top ten take about 16%. The sequencing sample was made of sorted CD4+, CD8+, or CD8+CD57+ T cells (not recorded which) from PBMCs. These receptors were obtained from a human donor in good health, serving as a control.

This clonotype was detected many times. This sequence joins TRBV10-3 and TRBJ2-7, with 9 bases aligning to TRBD2. The CDR3 length is 13 residues. Germline V gene lookup returns CDR1 ENHRY and CDR2 SYGVKD. V lost 7 bases to trimming and J lost 5 bases; unmatched junction nucleotides: 6. CDR3 sequence reads: CAITASGVDEQYF. DNA for the CDR3: TGTGCCATCACCGCTAGCGGGGTAGACGAGCAGTACTTC.

The chain joins TRBV7-2 to TRBJ2-7; D is unclear. Germline loops: CDR1 SGHTA, CDR2 FQGNSA. Trimming shortened V by 3 bases and J by 3 bases, and 15 bases separated the two germline ends. The CDR3 consists of 15 residues. The CDR3 protein is CASSFEMMAGYEQYF. The CDR3 DNA reads as TGTGCCAGCAGCTTCGAGATGATGGCTGGCTACGAGCAGTACTTC.

A word on this clonotype: Germline is not matched at one junction end, which may reflect a read error. The gene calls are TRBV9 and TRBJ1-4; 8 bases are shared with TRBD1. Germline V gene sequence: CDR1 SGDLS, CDR2 YYNGEE. This CDR3 has 14 amino acids. CDR3 DNA sequence: TGTGCCTGCAGCTTAGACAGGGGTAATGAAAAACTGGTTTTT. Encoded protein: CACSLDRGNEKLVF.

This rearrangement joins TRBV5-1 to TRBJ2-7; 9 bases fit TRBD1. CDR3 length equals 17 residues. Trimming took 3 bases from V and 1 from J; bases not matched to a gene: 11. Germline V lookup: CDR1 SGHRS, CDR2 YFSETQ. The CDR3 sequence is CASSSEGWDRVSYEQYF. As DNA, the CDR3 is TGCGCCAGCAGCTCTGAAGGATGGGACAGGGTATCCTACGAGCAGTACTTC.

This rearrangement joins TRBV4-3 to TRBJ1-5; 7 bases are a match to TRBD1. CDR1 and CDR2 from the germline V gene are LGHNA and YSLEER. The CDR3 runs to 16 residues. J gave up 6 bases and V 0 bases, and 8 bases lay outside the gene matches. The DNA for the CDR3 is TGCGCCAGCAGCCAAGATACTGACAGGGCTCGTCAGCCCCAGCATTTT. Its protein is CASSQDTDRARQPQHF.

This clonotype was picked up many times. This chain uses TRBV19 with TRBJ2-3; 8 bases align to TRBD2. Germline assignment: CDR1 LNHDA and CDR2 SQIVND (reference sequence). The V and J ends lost 3 bases and 5 bases, in that order; junction bases with no gene match: 1. The CDR3 consists of 13 residues. The CDR3 DNA reads as TGTGCCAGTAGTATCCGGGGGGGAGATACGCAGTATTTT. It specifies CASSIRGGDTQYF.

This clonotype was found once. The chain combines TRBV19 with TRBJ1-2; TRBD1 agrees at 9 bases. This CDR3 region has 18 residues. J was trimmed by 0 bases and V by 7 bases; bases with no gene match: 15. Germline V gives CDR1 LNHDA, CDR2 SQIVND (reference sequence). For the CDR3, the DNA is TGTGCCAGTACTCTAGCGGGGACAGGGCGACGTACTAACTATGGCTACACCTTC. It encodes CASTLAGTGRRTNYGYTF.

This clonotype was seen at least ten times. The rearrangement joins TRBV29-1 to TRBJ2-5, with D possibly TRBD1 on 5 matching bases. The CDR3 runs 15 residues. Looked up from germline, CDR1 is SQVTM and CDR2 is ANQGSEA. V was cut by 4 bases and J by 3 bases, with 18 bases left in between. CDR3 coding DNA: TGCAGCGTTGTACTGACAGCCTCTTCAAAAGAGACCCAGTACTTC. It codes for CSVVLTASSKETQYF.

This clonotype was recorded once. One junction end disagrees with the germline gene, perhaps due to a read error. This chain links TRBV20-1 with TRBJ1-4, with 8 nucleotides matching TRBD1. The CDR3 is 12 amino acids. Germline V CDR1 and CDR2: DFQATT, SNEGSKA (reference sequence). In DNA, the CDR3 is TGCAGTGCTAGAGGCGGGGGGACAGGAATAAATTTT. It yields the protein CSARGGGTGINF.

The chain uses TRBV30 and TRBJ2-5; a weak D match, TRBD1 (6 bases). The CDR3 is 15 residues long. The V end was cut by 0 bases, the J end by 5 bases, with 16 bases between. Germline values: CDR1 GTSNPN, CDR2 SVGIG (reference sequence). Here the CDR3 DNA reads TGTGCCTGGAGTGTATTGGGGGCCTCCAGGGAGACCCAGTACTTC. It specifies CAWSVLGASRETQYF.

On this clonotype itself: A junction boundary mismatches the germline segment, possibly from a read error. The genes are TRBV9 and TRBJ2-2; D possibly corresponds to TRBD2 (5 bases). Germline V gene lookup returns CDR1 SGDLS and CDR2 YYNGEE. The CDR3 extends over 16 amino acids. The CDR3 nucleotides are TGTGCCAGCAGCGTAGCCGTCGAGCCTGTAACCGGGGAGCTGTTTTTC. It encodes CASSVAVEPVTGELFF.

The table lists this clonotype with many counts. The chain employs TRBV24-1 and TRBJ1-1; 8 nucleotides align to TRBD1. Losses at the gene ends were 3 bases for V and 6 bases for J; bases not matched to a gene: 5. The germline CDR1 and CDR2 sequences are KGHDR and SFDVKD. The CDR3 length is 14 residues. In nucleotides, the CDR3 is TGTGCCACCAGTGATCCAGGGGGCTCCTCTGAAGCTTTCTTT. It codes for CATSDPGGSSEAFF.

The chain joins TRBV4-2 to TRBJ2-3, with D maybe TRBD2 (5 bases). Trimming left V 6 bases short and J 5 bases short, with 12 bases between. The CDR3 is made up of 13 amino acids. Germline lookup yields CDR1 LGHNA and CDR2 YNFKEQ. CDR3 protein: CASRGVGGDTQYF. For the CDR3, the DNA is TGTGCCAGCAGGGGTGTAGGAGGAGATACGCAGTATTTT.

This clonotype has ten or more counts. V is TRBV10-3 and J is TRBJ1-5; tentative D call: TRBD1 (6 bases). CDR3 length equals 15 residues. CDR1 and CDR2 (germline): ENHRY, SYGVKD. Trimming pared 6 bases from V and 0 bases from J, leaving 12 bases between. The CDR3 sequence: CAIRDRIDSNQPQHF. CDR3 nucleotides: TGTGCCATCAGAGACAGGATAGATAGCAATCAGCCCCAGCATTTT.

The J gene is TRBJ2-7, the V gene TRBV20-1, with D possibly being TRBD1 (6 bases). Trimming left V 0 bases short and J 3 bases short, with 12 bases between. The CDR3 sequence is 14 residues long. Germline V lookup: CDR1 DFQATT, CDR2 SNEGSKA (reference sequence). DNA for the CDR3: TGCAGTGCTAGAGACCCGGACAGACACTACGAGCAGTACTTC. Encoded protein: CSARDPDRHYEQYF.

The rearrangement links TRBV2 to TRBJ1-1; possibly TRBD1 for D (6 bases). There are 12 residues in the CDR3. V lost 2 bases and J 8 bases, leaving 9 bases between the germline ends. Germline V gene sequence: CDR1 SNHLY, CDR2 FYNNEI. The CDR3 protein is CASSEQGIEAFF. CDR3 sequence (DNA): TGTGCCAGCAGTGAACAGGGGATAGAAGCTTTCTTT.

This clonotype appeared a few times. At one of its ends the junction is not consistent with the germline gene, which may arise from a read error. The V gene is TRBV12-3 or TRBV12-4, the J gene TRBJ1-1; D ambiguous. The CDR3 length is 15 residues. The CDR3 DNA is TGTGCCAGCAGCTTAGATACGGGGATGAACACTGAAGCTTTCTTT. Amino acid sequence: CASSLDTGMNTEAFF.

This clonotype was seen ten or more times. The chain couples TRBV10-2 to TRBJ1-2; TRBD1 aligns across 9 bases. Trimming removed 4 bases from V and 7 bases from J; junction bases left unmatched: 4. The CDR3 loop spans 13 amino acids. Germline V gives CDR1 WSHSY, CDR2 SAAADI. As DNA, the CDR3 is TGCGCCAGCAGTGGTACAGGGGGCCTTGGCTACACCTTC. It translates to CASSGTGGLGYTF.

This clonotype was counted at least ten times. This sequence joins TRBV19 and TRBJ2-7; D is unresolved. Trimming cost V 5 bases and J 0 bases, with 14 bases left between them. CDR3 length: 15 residues. The germline CDR1 and CDR2 sequences are LNHDA and SQIVND (reference sequence). In nucleotides, the CDR3 is TGTGCCAGTAGTGAAAGAGGCCACAGCTCCTACGAGCAGTACTTC. It codes for CASSERGHSSYEQYF.

This chain joins TRBV14 and TRBJ2-7, with unresolved D. Deletions cut 2 bases from V and 2 bases from J, with 7 bases between. This CDR3 is 13 amino acids long. Germline lookup yields CDR1 SGHDN and CDR2 FVKESK. CDR3 residues: CASSQRRPYEQYF. The CDR3 region has the DNA TGTGCCAGCAGCCAAAGGAGACCCTACGAGCAGTACTTC.

The V call is TRBV20-1, the J call TRBJ1-2; D might be TRBD1 (5 bases). The germline V gene has CDR1 DFQATT and CDR2 SNEGSKA (reference sequence). V lost 4 bases and J lost 3, with 15 bases in between. The CDR3 contains 14 residues. CDR3 protein: CSATGLAGDYGYTF. CDR3 nucleotide sequence: TGCAGTGCTACTGGACTAGCGGGGGACTATGGCTACACCTTC.

This clonotype is termed medium-sized (0.01 to 0.1%). The rearrangement uses TRBV24-1 and TRBJ1-4, with unresolved D. The CDR3 spans 14 residues. Germline CDR1 and CDR2: KGHDR and SFDVKD. V was cut by 6 bases and J by 8 bases, with 15 bases left in between. CDR3 DNA sequence: TGTGCCACCAGTTTGGGTCAGATGGGGGAAAAACTGTTTTTT. This encodes CATSLGQMGEKLFF.

In this sample, this clonotype turned up a few times. The chain couples TRBV19 to TRBJ2-3, with D possibly called TRBD1 or TRBD2 (5 bases each). CDR3 length equals 14 residues. Germline CDR1 and CDR2: LNHDA and SQIVND (reference sequence). Trimming stripped 1 base from V and 4 bases from J, with 9 bases between. CDR3 nucleotide sequence: TGTGCCAGTAGTATAGGGGGACCCCCAGATACGCAGTATTTT. It encodes CASSIGGPPDTQYF.

The V gene is TRBV24-1, the J gene TRBJ2-2, with D possibly TRBD1 on 5 matching bases. CDR3 size: 13 residues. V lost 5 bases, J lost 6 bases, and 9 bases lay in between. Germline values: CDR1 KGHDR, CDR2 SFDVKD. CDR3 loop: CATSGDSPGELFF. DNA of the CDR3: TGTGCCACCAGTGGCGACAGTCCCGGGGAGCTGTTTTTT.

This clonotype occurred a few times. The rearrangement joins TRBV3-1 to TRBJ2-3; no firm D call. Per germline, CDR1 LGHDT and CDR2 YNNKEL (reference sequence). The V gene lost 1 base and the J gene lost 6 bases, with 11 bases spanning the gap. The CDR3 totals 14 residues. The CDR3 coding sequence is TGTGCCAGCAGCCAAGGAGGTTTTTGGGATACGCAGTATTTT. Amino acids: CASSQGGFWDTQYF.

The sample holds a few counts of this clonotype. V usage is TRBV28 and J usage is TRBJ1-2; maybe TRBD1 (5 bases). CDR1 MDHEN and CDR2 SYDVKM come from the germline V gene. The CDR3 covers 13 residues. V was cut by 6 bases and J by 5 bases, with 13 bases left in between. The CDR3 coding sequence is TGTGCCAGCAGAACCGGGACCTTTTATGGCTACACCTTC. It translates to CASRTGTFYGYTF.

In regard to this clonotype: At one end, the junction sequence differs from germline, possibly due to a read error. V and J are TRBV24-1 and TRBJ1-1; no firm D call. The germline V gene encodes CDR1 KGHDR and CDR2 SFDVKD. The CDR3 is 12 residues long. The CDR3 loop is CATSDRTAEVFF. The CDR3 DNA reads as TGTGCCACCAGTGACCGTACGGCGGAAGTTTTCTTT.